This section outlines one TCR beta chain sequence together with its context. The sample contains more than one DNA sequence encoding this CDR3. The sample originates from a study of blood T cell repertoires in COVID-19. V gave up 1 base and J gave up 1 base, with 7 bases separating them. Germline CDR1 and CDR2: SGHVS and FQNEAQ. The CDR3 is made up of 14 amino acids. The data were produced by immunoSEQ multiplex PCR, yet TCRdb's version contains in-frame clones alone and is incomplete. The data contain approximately 230,000 clones, more than 85% of them singletons. V and J are TRBV7-8 and TRBJ1-1, with TRBD1 as a possible D gene (5 bases). The material sequenced was PBMCs or T cells enriched from blood (not recorded which). The TCR comes from a woman aged 25 to 39 who had recovered from COVID-19. CDR3: CASSLGQSNTEAFF. The CDR3 bases are TGTGCCAGCAGCTTAGGACAGTCGAACACTGAAGCTTTCTTT.